One sample yielded the 29 T cell receptor beta chains listed below, sequenced in a study of blood T cell repertoires in COVID-19. Clones were sequenced by immunoSEQ multiplex PCR, and TCRdb holds only the in-frame ones, with some missing. This sample carries 250,000 to 350,000 clones, nearly 90% of them seen once, and the ten largest clones take 1.5% to 2%. Sequencing input: PBMCs or T cells enriched from blood (not recorded which). These receptors were obtained from a woman between 18 and 30 years old with acute COVID-19.

This chain joins TRBV27 and TRBJ1-1; TRBD1 matches at 8 bases. The CDR3 runs to 17 residues. With 5 bases clipped from V and 5 bases from J, the junction kept 16 bases outside the gene matches. CDR1 and CDR2 from the germline V gene are MNHEY and SMNVEV (reference sequence). This CDR3 is CASSAGTGGFWETEAFF. CDR3 bases: TGTGCCAGCAGTGCCGGGACAGGAGGTTTTTGGGAGACTGAAGCTTTCTTT.

This clone is a singleton in its sample. This chain joins TRBV2 and TRBJ1-2, with D perhaps TRBD1 (6 bases). CDR3 size: 15 residues. Trimming cost V 0 bases and J 6 bases, with 14 bases left between them. CDR1 and CDR2 from the germline V gene are SNHLY and FYNNEI. The CDR3 sequence is CASSEAYRVRDGYTF. CDR3 bases: TGTGCCAGCAGTGAAGCGTACAGGGTGAGGGATGGCTACACCTTC.

The chain carries TRBV4-1 and TRBJ2-1, with TRBD2 matching 7 bases. The CDR3 is made up of 14 amino acids. From germline, CDR1 is MGHRA and CDR2 YSYEKL. With 1 base clipped from V and 7 bases from J, the junction kept 4 bases outside the gene matches. CDR3 nucleotides: TGCGCCAGCAGCCAAGGCGGGAGTTTGAATGAGCAGTTCTTC. Translating gives CASSQGGSLNEQFF.

The V gene is TRBV4-3, the J gene TRBJ2-2, with D perhaps TRBD2 (5 bases). The CDR3 has 18 amino acids. Germline loops: CDR1 LGHNA, CDR2 YSLEER. Deletions cut 1 base from V and 1 base from J, with 16 bases between. The DNA for the CDR3 is TGCGCCAGCAGCCAAGGAGGTTCGAGGGCCATGAACACCGGGGAGCTGTTTTTT. This translates into CASSQGGSRAMNTGELFF.

The rearrangement joins TRBV7-9 to TRBJ1-4, with D maybe TRBD1 (5 bases). The germline V gene encodes CDR1 SEHNR and CDR2 FQNEAQ (reference sequence). V lost 5 bases and J 10 bases, leaving 26 bases between the germline ends. The CDR3 spans 17 residues. CDR3: CASSPSEAGPSGRKLFF. The CDR3 DNA reads as TGTGCCAGCAGCCCATCAGAGGCAGGGCCATCGGGCAGAAAACTGTTTTTT.

The chain uses TRBV30 and TRBJ2-7; 10 bases map to TRBD1. From germline, CDR1 is GTSNPN and CDR2 SVGIG (reference sequence). There are 13 residues in the CDR3. Trimming cost V 6 bases and J 6 bases; bases outside gene matches: 8. Here the CDR3 reads CACSTGTGVEQYF. CDR3 nucleotide sequence: TGTGCCTGCTCTACCGGGACAGGGGTCGAGCAGTACTTC.

The V gene is TRBV11-2, the J gene TRBJ2-7; tentatively, D is TRBD1 (6 bases). Germline values: CDR1 SGHAT, CDR2 FQNNGV. Trimming stripped 5 bases from V and 3 bases from J, with 14 bases between. The CDR3 is made up of 14 amino acids. In DNA form, the CDR3 reads TGTGCCAGCAGCACCCGGACAGCCTACTACGAGCAGTACTTC. It specifies CASSTRTAYYEQYF.

The J gene is TRBJ2-3, the V gene TRBV29-1; D perhaps matches TRBD2 (6 bases). Germline loops: CDR1 SQVTM, CDR2 ANQGSEA. This CDR3 region has 13 residues. The V end lost 4 bases, the J end lost 4 bases, and 12 bases lay between the germline ends. The CDR3 nucleotides are TGCAGCGTTGTACAGAGACTAGCAGATACGCAGTATTTT. Its protein product is CSVVQRLADTQYF.

The V gene is TRBV19, the J gene TRBJ2-2, with 9 nucleotides matching TRBD2. Trimming cost V 7 bases and J 4 bases; bases outside gene matches: 4. The CDR3 extends over 14 amino acids. In germline, CDR1 is LNHDA, CDR2 SQIVND (reference sequence). CDR3 in DNA: TGTGCCAGTAAGCGGGAGGCCAGCACCGGGGAGCTGTTTTTT. Amino acid sequence: CASKREASTGELFF.

The chain carries TRBV7-9 and TRBJ2-7, with D hard to call. The CDR3 has 11 amino acids. V was clipped by 4 bases and J by 2 bases, with 3 bases between them. Per the germline V gene, CDR1 is SEHNR and CDR2 is FQNEAQ (reference sequence). This CDR3 reads CASSSAYEQYF. The CDR3 DNA sequence: TGTGCCAGCAGCTCAGCCTACGAGCAGTACTTC.

This rearrangement joins TRBV4-3 to TRBJ2-5; D might be TRBD1 (5 bases). The length of the CDR3 is 15 residues. Germline V gene lookup returns CDR1 LGHNA and CDR2 YSLEER. The V gene lost 1 base and the J gene lost 1 base, with 10 bases spanning the gap. The CDR3 sequence: CASSQGTGSQETQYF. In nucleotides, the CDR3 is TGCGCCAGCAGCCAAGGAACAGGATCCCAAGAGACCCAGTACTTC.

The rearrangement uses TRBV9 and TRBJ2-7, with 8 bases that match TRBD2. The CDR3 is 15 residues long. Germline assignment: CDR1 SGDLS and CDR2 YYNGEE. Unmatched junction bases numbered 8, after V lost 4 bases and J lost 2 bases. The CDR3 DNA follows: TGTGCCAGCAGCTCAACTAGCGGAACTACCTACGAGCAGTACTTC. Its translation is CASSSTSGTTYEQYF. Variable domain in full (rest from reference TRBV9 and TRBJ2-7): DSGVTQTPKHLITATGQRVTLRCSPRSGDLSVYWYQQSLDQGLQFLIQYYNGEERAKGNILERFSAQQFPDLHSELNLSSLELGDSALYFCASSSTSGTTYEQYFGPGTRLTVT.

The chain links TRBV9 to TRBJ2-2; maybe TRBD1 (6 bases). This CDR3 contains 17 residues. Trimming stripped 4 bases from V and 4 bases from J, with 20 bases between. Germline V gives CDR1 SGDLS, CDR2 YYNGEE. This CDR3 is CASSRQGQGLGTGELFF. CDR3 coding DNA: TGTGCCAGCAGCCGACAAGGGCAGGGGCTAGGCACCGGGGAGCTGTTTTTT.

This clone was found once. The chain carries TRBV3-1 (or the pseudogene TRBV3-2) and TRBJ2-1; 9 nucleotides align to TRBD2. CDR3 size: 15 residues. J gave up 9 bases and V 5 bases, and 11 bases lay outside the gene matches. CDR1 is LGHDT, CDR2 YNNKEL, per germline (reference sequence). As DNA, the CDR3 is TGTGCCAGCAGCTATGGTACTAGCGGGCTGGGTGAGCAGTTCTTC. This encodes CASSYGTSGLGEQFF.

This rearrangement joins TRBV7-8 to TRBJ1-3, with a weak D call TRBD1 (6 bases). CDR3 length: 15 amino acids. Trimming pared 1 base from V and 3 bases from J, leaving 10 bases between. The germline gives CDR1 SGHVS, CDR2 FQNEAQ. This CDR3 is CASSLDRVVGNTIYF. CDR3 DNA sequence: TGTGCCAGCAGCTTAGACAGGGTTGTTGGAAACACCATATATTTT.

This rearrangement joins TRBV4-1 to TRBJ2-1; TRBD2 aligns across 16 bases. The CDR3 has 19 residues. In germline, CDR1 is MGHRA, CDR2 YSYEKL. Germline trimming cut 4 bases from V and 2 bases from J; bases unmatched to any gene: 8. CDR3: CASSLGTSGRGRAYNEQFF. CDR3 DNA sequence: TGCGCCAGCAGCCTCGGGACTAGCGGGAGGGGTAGGGCCTACAATGAGCAGTTCTTC.

The chain is built from TRBV18 and TRBJ1-1; 7 bases line up with TRBD1. The CDR3 sequence is 17 residues long. J was trimmed by 8 bases and V by 4 bases; bases with no gene match: 19. CDR1 and CDR2 (germline): KGHSH, LQKENI. The DNA of the CDR3 is TGTGCCAGCTCACGAACAACGCGGGCGGGACAGTCGTCCGAAGCTTTCTTT. The encoded protein is CASSRTTRAGQSSEAFF.

V is TRBV2 and J is TRBJ1-6; a possible D gene is TRBD1 (6 bases). V was shortened by 3 bases and J by 10 bases, with 16 bases between the two germline ends. Per the germline V gene, CDR1 is SNHLY and CDR2 is FYNNEI. This CDR3 comprises 15 residues. The CDR3 coding sequence is TGTGCCAGCAGTGAGGAACAGGGAAGAAGGTCACCCCTCCACTTT. Amino acid sequence: CASSEEQGRRSPLHF. The variable domain in full, with the rest retrieved from reference TRBV2 and TRBJ1-6, is EPEVTQTPSHQVTQMGQEVILRCVPISNHLYFYWYRQILGQKVEFLVSFYNNEISEKSEIFDDQFSVERPDGSNFTLKIRSTKLEDSAMYFCASSEEQGRRSPLHFGNGTRLTVT.

The chain couples TRBV5-1 to TRBJ1-2; D is possibly TRBD1 (5 bases). CDR1 and CDR2 from the germline V gene are SGHRS and YFSETQ. The ends were cut back, 0 bases at V and 11 bases at J, with 17 bases in the middle. The CDR3 spans 14 residues. The CDR3 DNA reads TGCGCCAGCAGCTTGGATTGGGGCGGAAGTGGTTACACCTTC. Protein sequence: CASSLDWGGSGYTF. Filled out from reference TRBV5-1 and TRBJ1-2, the complete variable domain reads KAGVTQTPRYLIKTRGQQVTLSCSPISGHRSVSWYQQTPGQGLQFLFEYFSETQRNKGNFPGRFSGRQFSNSRSEMNVSTLELGDSALYLCASSLDWGGSGYTFGSGTRLTVV.

The chain employs TRBV7-8 and TRBJ1-5, with 8 positions matching TRBD1. CDR1 SGHVS and CDR2 FQNEAQ come from the germline V gene. This CDR3 has 16 residues. The V segment lost 0 bases and the J segment 9 bases; nucleotides outside the gene matches: 10. CDR3 DNA sequence: TGTGCCAGCAGCTTAGCTGGCGGACAGGGTGTGGGGCCCCAGCATTTT. Translation gives CASSLAGGQGVGPQHF.

The chain recombines TRBV19 with TRBJ2-7, with 11 bases identical to TRBD1. The length of the CDR3 is 15 residues. Germline V gene sequence: CDR1 LNHDA, CDR2 SQIVND (reference sequence). J lost 5 bases, V lost 5 bases, and 8 bases had no gene match. The CDR3 DNA reads TGTGCCAGTAGTTCCCGGACAGGGGGCTTGGACGAGCAGTACTTC. Amino acid sequence: CASSSRTGGLDEQYF.

This clone came up once. The chain recombines TRBV2 with TRBJ2-1; 7 bases are a match to TRBD2. The ends lost 6 bases at V and 0 bases at J; junction bases unmatched: 5. The CDR3 is made up of 15 amino acids. Per the germline V gene, CDR1 is SNHLY and CDR2 is FYNNEI. The CDR3 DNA is TGTGCCAGCAGATCGGGGGGAAGCTCCTACAATGAGCAGTTCTTC. Its protein is CASRSGGSSYNEQFF.

This sequence joins TRBV11-2 and TRBJ1-2, with D possibly matching TRBD1 (6 bases). Germline assignment: CDR1 SGHAT and CDR2 FQNNGV. CDR3 length: 14 amino acids. V was trimmed by 6 bases and J by 2 bases, leaving 13 bases between them. The chain's CDR3 is CASRGLDRNYGYTF. The DNA of the CDR3 is TGTGCCAGCAGGGGGCTGGACAGAAACTATGGCTACACCTTC.

The chain combines TRBV6-5 with TRBJ2-7; TRBD1 aligns across 8 bases. This CDR3 is built from 16 residues. V gave up 2 bases and J gave up 5 bases; unmatched junction bases: 11. CDR1 and CDR2 (germline): MNHEY, SVGAGI. Here the CDR3 reads CASSYVTGGTRDEQYF. The DNA of the CDR3 is TGTGCCAGCAGTTACGTAACAGGGGGAACAAGGGACGAGCAGTACTTC.

The rearrangement links TRBV27 to TRBJ1-1; a possible D gene is TRBD1 (5 bases). Germline loops: CDR1 MNHEY, CDR2 SMNVEV (reference sequence). Between the trimmed V and J ends, which lost 6 bases and 4 bases, there was a span of 18 bases. This CDR3 has 15 amino acids. CDR3 in DNA: TGTGCCAGCAGGCGGGACGGAAGAGGGACCACTGAAGCTTTCTTT. It translates to CASRRDGRGTTEAFF.

The rearrangement joins TRBV29-1 to TRBJ1-1; the D gene is possibly TRBD1 (6 bases). The CDR3 runs to 17 residues. V lost 4 bases and J lost 1, with 22 bases in between. The germline gives CDR1 SQVTM, CDR2 ANQGSEA. The CDR3 sequence: CSVVTPRARQANTEAFF. In DNA form, the CDR3 reads TGCAGCGTTGTAACTCCCCGGGCGCGACAGGCGAACACTGAAGCTTTCTTT. The full variable domain, with the rest looked up from reference TRBV29-1 and TRBJ1-1, is SAVISQKPSRDICQRGTSLTIQCQVDSQVTMMFWYRQQPGQSLTLIATANQGSEATYESGFVIDKFPISRPNLTFSTLTVSNMSPEDSSIYLCSVVTPRARQANTEAFFGQGTRLTVV.

The chain carries TRBV3-1 (or the pseudogene TRBV3-2) and TRBJ2-5; 9 bases fit TRBD2. Germline CDR1 is LGHDT and CDR2 is YNNKEL (reference sequence). CDR3 length: 16 residues. V shed 4 bases and J 2 bases; nucleotides not matched to a gene: 8. DNA of the CDR3: TGTGCCAGCAGCCCCGGTGCCGCGGGAGGGCAAGAGACCCAGTACTTC. Its protein product is CASSPGAAGGQETQYF.

This clone was observed a handful of times. The chain links TRBV24-1 to TRBJ2-3; TRBD2 is a possible D gene (6 bases). The CDR3 is 17 amino acids. V was cut by 7 bases and J by 6 bases, with 25 bases left in between. Germline V gene lookup returns CDR1 KGHDR and CDR2 SFDVKD. The CDR3, as DNA: TGTGCCACCAGGGCGCGCGGGGACTCCCCAGGGTCGGATACGCAGTATTTT. This encodes CATRARGDSPGSDTQYF.

The CDR3 protein is CASSVAGSGYTF. The CDR3 nucleotides are TGTGCCAGCAGTGTCGCGGGCTCTGGCTACACCTTC. The chain links TRBV28 to TRBJ1-2, with D hard to call. This CDR3 has 12 amino acids. Trimming removed 5 bases from V and 7 bases from J, with 11 bases in between. Germline CDR1 is MDHEN and CDR2 is SYDVKM.